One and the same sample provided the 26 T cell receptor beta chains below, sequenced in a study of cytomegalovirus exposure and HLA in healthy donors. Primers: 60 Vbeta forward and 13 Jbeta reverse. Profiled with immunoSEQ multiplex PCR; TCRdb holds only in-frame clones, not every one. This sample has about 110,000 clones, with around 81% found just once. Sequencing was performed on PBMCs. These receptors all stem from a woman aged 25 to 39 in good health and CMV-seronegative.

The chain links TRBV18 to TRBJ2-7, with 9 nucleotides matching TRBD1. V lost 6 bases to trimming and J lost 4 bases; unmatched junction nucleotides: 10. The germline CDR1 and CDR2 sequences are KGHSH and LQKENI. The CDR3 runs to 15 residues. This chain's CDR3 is CASSHTTGQGYEQYF. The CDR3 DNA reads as TGTGCCAGCTCGCACACCACGGGACAGGGTTACGAGCAGTACTTC.

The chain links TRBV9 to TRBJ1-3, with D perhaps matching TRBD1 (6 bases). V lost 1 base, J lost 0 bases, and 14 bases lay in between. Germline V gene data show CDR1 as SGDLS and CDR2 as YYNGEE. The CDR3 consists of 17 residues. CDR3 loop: CASSVSGVGFSGNTIYF. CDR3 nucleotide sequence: TGTGCCAGCAGCGTATCAGGGGTAGGGTTCTCTGGAAACACCATATATTTT.

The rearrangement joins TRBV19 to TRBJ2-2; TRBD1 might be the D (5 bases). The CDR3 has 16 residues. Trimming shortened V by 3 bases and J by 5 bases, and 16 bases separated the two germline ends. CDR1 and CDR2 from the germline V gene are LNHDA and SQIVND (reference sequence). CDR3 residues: CASSIQLTYRTGELFF. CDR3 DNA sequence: TGTGCCAGTAGTATCCAGCTAACCTACAGGACCGGGGAGCTGTTTTTT.

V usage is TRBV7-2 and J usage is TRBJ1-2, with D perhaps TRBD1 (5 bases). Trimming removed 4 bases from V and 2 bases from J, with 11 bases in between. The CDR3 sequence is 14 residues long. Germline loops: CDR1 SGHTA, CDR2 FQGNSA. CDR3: CASSSSRGNYGYTF. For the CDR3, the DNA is TGTGCCAGCAGCTCATCTCGGGGGAACTATGGCTACACCTTC. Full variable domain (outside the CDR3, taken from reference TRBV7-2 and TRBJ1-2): GAGVSQSPSNKVTEKGKDVELRCDPISGHTALYWYRQSLGQGLEFLIYFQGNSAPDKSGLPSDRFSAERTGGSVSTLTIQRTQQEDSAVYLCASSSSRGNYGYTFGSGTRLTVV.

CDR3 loop: CASSSGVGDTQYF. CDR3 DNA sequence: TGTGCCAGCAGCTCTGGAGTTGGAGATACGCAGTATTTT. The rearrangement uses TRBV7-9 and TRBJ2-3; no clear D. The V gene lost 4 bases and the J gene lost 5 bases, with 10 bases spanning the gap. CDR1 is SEHNR and CDR2 is FQNEAQ in the germline V gene (reference sequence). The CDR3 has 13 residues. Together with reference TRBV7-9 and TRBJ2-3, the CDR3 gives the full variable domain: DTGVSQNPRHKITKRGQNVTFRCDPISEHNRLYWYRQTLGQGPEFLTYFQNEAQLEKSRLLSDRFSAERPKGSFSTLEIQRTEQGDSAMYLCASSSGVGDTQYFGPGTRLTVL.

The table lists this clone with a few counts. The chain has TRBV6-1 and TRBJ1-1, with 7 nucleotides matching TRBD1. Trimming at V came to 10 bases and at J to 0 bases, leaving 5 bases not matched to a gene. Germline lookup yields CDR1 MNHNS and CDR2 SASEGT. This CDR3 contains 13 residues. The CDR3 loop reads CATEGQLNTEAFF. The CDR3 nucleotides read TGTGCCACCGAGGGACAGTTGAACACTGAAGCTTTCTTT.

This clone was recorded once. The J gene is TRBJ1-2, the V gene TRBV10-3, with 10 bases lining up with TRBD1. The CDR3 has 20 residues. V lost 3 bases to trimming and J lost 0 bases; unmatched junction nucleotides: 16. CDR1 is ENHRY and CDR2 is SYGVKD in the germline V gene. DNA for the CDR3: TGTGCCATCAGTGAATTCTGGATATTGGGACAGGGGTTTGCTAACTATGGCTACACCTTC. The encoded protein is CAISEFWILGQGFANYGYTF.

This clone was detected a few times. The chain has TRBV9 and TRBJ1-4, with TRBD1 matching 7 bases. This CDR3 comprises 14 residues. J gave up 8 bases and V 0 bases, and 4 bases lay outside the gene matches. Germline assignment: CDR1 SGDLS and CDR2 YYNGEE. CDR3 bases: TGTGCCAGCAGCGTAGAGGGGGCTGGGGAAAAACTGTTTTTT. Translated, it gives CASSVEGAGEKLFF.

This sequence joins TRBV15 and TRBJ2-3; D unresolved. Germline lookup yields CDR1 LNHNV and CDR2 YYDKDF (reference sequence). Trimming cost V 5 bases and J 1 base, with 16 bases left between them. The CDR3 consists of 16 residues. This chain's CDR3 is CATSFFEGGGTDTQYF. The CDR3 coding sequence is TGTGCCACCAGCTTTTTCGAAGGCGGTGGCACAGATACGCAGTATTTT.

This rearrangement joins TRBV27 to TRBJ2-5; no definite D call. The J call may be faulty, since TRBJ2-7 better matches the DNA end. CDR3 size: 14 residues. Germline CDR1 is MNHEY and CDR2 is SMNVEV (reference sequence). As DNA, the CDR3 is TGTGCCAGCAGTTTATCTCGCGGCCCCTACGAGCAGTACTTC. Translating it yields CASSLSRGPYEQYF.

CDR3 loop: CASRSVGVGTQYF. The CDR3 DNA is TGTGCCAGCAGGTCCGTGGGAGTGGGGACCCAGTACTTC. V usage is TRBV2 and J usage is TRBJ2-5; a weak D match, TRBD2 (5 bases). The CDR3 has 13 amino acids. Trimming stripped 6 bases from V and 7 bases from J, with 15 bases between. The germline V gene has CDR1 SNHLY and CDR2 FYNNEI.

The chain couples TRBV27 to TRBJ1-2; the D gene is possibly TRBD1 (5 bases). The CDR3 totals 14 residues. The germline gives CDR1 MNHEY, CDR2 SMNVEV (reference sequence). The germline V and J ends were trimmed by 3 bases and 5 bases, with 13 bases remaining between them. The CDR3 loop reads CASSFAGIGYGYTF. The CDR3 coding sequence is TGTGCCAGCAGTTTCGCAGGGATCGGTTATGGCTACACCTTC.

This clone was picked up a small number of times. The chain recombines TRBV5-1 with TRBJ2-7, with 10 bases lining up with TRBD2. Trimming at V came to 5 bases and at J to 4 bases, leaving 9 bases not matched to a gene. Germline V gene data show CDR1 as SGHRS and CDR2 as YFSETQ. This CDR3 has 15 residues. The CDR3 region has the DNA TGCGCCAGCAGGAAAACTAGCGGGGCCCTATACGAGCAGTACTTC. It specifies CASRKTSGALYEQYF.

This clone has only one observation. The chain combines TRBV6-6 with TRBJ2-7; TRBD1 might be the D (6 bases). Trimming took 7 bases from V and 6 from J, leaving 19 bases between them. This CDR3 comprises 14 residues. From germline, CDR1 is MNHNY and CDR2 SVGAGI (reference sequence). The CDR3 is CASKQGSRSPEQYF. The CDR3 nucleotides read TGTGCCAGCAAACAGGGATCCAGGTCCCCCGAGCAGTACTTC.

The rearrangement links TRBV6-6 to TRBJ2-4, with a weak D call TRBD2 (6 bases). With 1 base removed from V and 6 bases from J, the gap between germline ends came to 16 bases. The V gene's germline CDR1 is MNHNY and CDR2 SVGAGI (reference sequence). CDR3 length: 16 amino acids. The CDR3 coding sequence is TGTGCCAGCAGTTACTTCGGAGCGGAGGGTGGAAACATTCAGTACTTC. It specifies CASSYFGAEGGNIQYF.

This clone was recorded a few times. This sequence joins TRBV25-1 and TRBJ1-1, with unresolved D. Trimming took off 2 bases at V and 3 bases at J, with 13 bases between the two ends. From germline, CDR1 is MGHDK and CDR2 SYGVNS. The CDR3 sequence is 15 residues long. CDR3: CASSEQMGQDTEAFF. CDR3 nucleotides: TGTGCCAGCAGTGAACAGATGGGTCAGGACACTGAAGCTTTCTTT.

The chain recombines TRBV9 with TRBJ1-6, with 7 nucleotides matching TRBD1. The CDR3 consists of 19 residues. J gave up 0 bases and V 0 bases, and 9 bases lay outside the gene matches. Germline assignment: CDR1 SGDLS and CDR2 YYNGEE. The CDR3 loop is CASSVDLVGDSSYNSPLHF. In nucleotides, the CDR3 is TGTGCCAGCAGCGTAGATCTCGTTGGGGACAGCTCCTATAATTCACCCCTCCACTTT. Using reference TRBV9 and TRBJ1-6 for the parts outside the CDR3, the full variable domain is DSGVTQTPKHLITATGQRVTLRCSPRSGDLSVYWYQQSLDQGLQFLIQYYNGEERAKGNILERFSAQQFPDLHSELNLSSLELGDSALYFCASSVDLVGDSSYNSPLHFGNGTRLTVT.

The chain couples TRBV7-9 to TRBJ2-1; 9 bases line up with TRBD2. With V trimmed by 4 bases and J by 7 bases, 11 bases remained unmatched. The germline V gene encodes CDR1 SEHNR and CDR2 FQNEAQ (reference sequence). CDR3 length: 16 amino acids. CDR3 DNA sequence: TGTGCCAGCAGCTCCCGGGCGGGAGGGGTCTGGAATGAGCAGTTCTTC. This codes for CASSSRAGGVWNEQFF.

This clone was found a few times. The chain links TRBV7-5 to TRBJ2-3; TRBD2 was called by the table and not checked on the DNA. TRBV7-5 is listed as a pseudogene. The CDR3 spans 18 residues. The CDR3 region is CVRSLGLLDLGPTDTQYF. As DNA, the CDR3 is TGTGTCAGAAGCTTAGGTCTACTAGATTTAGGGCCCACAGATACGCAGTATTTT.

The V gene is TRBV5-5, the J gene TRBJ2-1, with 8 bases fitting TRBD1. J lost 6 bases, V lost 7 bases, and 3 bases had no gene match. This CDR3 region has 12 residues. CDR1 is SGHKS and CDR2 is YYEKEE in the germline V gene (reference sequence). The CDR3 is CASGRGLNEQFF. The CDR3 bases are TGTGCCAGCGGCAGGGGGCTCAATGAGCAGTTCTTC.

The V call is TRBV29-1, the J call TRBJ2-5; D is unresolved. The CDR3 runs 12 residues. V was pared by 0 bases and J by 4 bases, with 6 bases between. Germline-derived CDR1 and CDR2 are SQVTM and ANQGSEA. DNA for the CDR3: TGCAGCGTTGAAGATAATCGAGAGACCCAGTACTTC. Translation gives CSVEDNRETQYF.

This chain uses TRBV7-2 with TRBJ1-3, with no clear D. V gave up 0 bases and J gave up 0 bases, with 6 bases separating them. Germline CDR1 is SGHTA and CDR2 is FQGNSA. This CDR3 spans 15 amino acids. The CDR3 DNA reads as TGTGCCAGCAGCTTAGCTCCTAGCTCTGGAAACACCATATATTTT. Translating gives CASSLAPSSGNTIYF.

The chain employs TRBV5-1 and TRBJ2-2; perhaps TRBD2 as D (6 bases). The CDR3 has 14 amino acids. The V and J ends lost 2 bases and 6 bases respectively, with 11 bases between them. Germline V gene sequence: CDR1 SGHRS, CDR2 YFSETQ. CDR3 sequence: CASSFGLPSGELFF. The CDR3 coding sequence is TGCGCCAGCAGCTTCGGACTACCGTCCGGGGAGCTGTTTTTT.

The CDR3 DNA is TGTGCCAGCAGCCCTACAGGAGTGTATCAGCCCCAGCATTTT. Translated, it gives CASSPTGVYQPQHF. The chain carries TRBV6-5 and TRBJ1-5; D is possibly TRBD1 (5 bases). The germline gives CDR1 MNHEY, CDR2 SVGAGI. This CDR3 region has 14 residues. V dropped 6 bases and J dropped 5 bases, with 14 bases sitting between them.

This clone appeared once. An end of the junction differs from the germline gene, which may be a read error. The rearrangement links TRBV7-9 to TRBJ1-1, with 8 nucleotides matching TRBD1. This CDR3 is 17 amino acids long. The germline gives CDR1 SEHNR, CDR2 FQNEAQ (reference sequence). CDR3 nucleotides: TGTTCCAGCAGCTTAGTATTCTGGACAGGGAGATCCACTGAAGCTTTCTTT. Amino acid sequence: CSSSLVFWTGRSTEAFF.

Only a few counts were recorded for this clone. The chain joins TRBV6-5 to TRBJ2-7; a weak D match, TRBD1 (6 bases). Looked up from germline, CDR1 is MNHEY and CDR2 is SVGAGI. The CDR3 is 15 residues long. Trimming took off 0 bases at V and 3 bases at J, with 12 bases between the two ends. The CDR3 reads CASSYSMGTHYEQYF. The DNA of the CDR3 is TGTGCCAGCAGTTACTCCATGGGGACACACTACGAGCAGTACTTC.